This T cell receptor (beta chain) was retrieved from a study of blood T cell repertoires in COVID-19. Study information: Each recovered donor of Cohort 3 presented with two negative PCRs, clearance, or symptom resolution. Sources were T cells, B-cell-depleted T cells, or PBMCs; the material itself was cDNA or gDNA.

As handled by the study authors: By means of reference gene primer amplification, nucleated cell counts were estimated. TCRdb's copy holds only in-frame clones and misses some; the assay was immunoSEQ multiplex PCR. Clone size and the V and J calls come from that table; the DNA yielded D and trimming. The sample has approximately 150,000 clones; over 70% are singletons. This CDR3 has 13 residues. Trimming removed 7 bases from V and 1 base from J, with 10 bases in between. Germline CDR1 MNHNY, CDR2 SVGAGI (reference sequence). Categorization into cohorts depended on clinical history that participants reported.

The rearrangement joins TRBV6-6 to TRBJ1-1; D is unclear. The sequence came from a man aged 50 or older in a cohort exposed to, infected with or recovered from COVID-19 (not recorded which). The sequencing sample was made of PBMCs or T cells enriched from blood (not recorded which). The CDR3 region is CASTLYGNTEAFF. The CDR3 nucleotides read TGTGCCAGCACCCTATACGGGAACACTGAAGCTTTCTTT.